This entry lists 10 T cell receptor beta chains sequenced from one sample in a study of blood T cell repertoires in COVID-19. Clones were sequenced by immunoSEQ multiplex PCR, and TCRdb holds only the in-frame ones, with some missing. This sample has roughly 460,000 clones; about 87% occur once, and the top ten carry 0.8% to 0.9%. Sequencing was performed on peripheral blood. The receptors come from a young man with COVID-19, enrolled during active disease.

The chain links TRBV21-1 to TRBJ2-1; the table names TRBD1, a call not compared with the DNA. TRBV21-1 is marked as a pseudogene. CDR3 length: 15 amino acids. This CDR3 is CASPIQTSSYNEQFF. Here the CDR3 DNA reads TGTGCCAGCCCGATACAAACCAGCTCCTACAATGAGCAGTTCTTC.

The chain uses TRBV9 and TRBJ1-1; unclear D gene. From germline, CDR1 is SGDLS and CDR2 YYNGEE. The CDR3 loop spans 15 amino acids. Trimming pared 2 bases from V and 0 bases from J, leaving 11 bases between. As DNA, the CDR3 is TGTGCCAGCAGCGTTGGAAACAGAATGAACACTGAAGCTTTCTTT. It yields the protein CASSVGNRMNTEAFF.

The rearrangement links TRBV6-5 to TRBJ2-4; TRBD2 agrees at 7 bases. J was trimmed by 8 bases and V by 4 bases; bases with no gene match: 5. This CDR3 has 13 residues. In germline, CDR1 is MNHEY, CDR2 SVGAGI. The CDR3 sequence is CASSSGLWDIQYF. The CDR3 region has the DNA TGTGCCAGCAGTTCGGGACTATGGGACATTCAGTACTTC.

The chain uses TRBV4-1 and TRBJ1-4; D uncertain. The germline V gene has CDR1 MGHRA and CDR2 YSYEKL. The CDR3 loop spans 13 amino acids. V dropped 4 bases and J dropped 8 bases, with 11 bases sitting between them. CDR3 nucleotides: TGCGCCAGCAGCCTTCGGACTAGGGAAAAACTGTTTTTT. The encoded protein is CASSLRTREKLFF.

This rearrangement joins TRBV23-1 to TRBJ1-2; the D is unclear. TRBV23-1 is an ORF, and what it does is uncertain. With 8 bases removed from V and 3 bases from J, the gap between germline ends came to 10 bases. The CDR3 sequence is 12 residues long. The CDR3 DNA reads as TGCGCCAGCGAGGGCAGGTACTATGGCTACACCTTC. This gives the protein CASEGRYYGYTF.

The CDR3 DNA follows: TGTGCCAGTAGTATAGACAGGGCCCCTAGGGGCACTGAAGCTTTCTTT. Translated, it gives CASSIDRAPRGTEAFF. The chain uses TRBV19 and TRBJ1-1; D might be TRBD1 (5 bases). The CDR3 runs to 16 residues. Trimming removed 0 bases from V and 4 bases from J, with 15 bases in between. The V gene's germline CDR1 is LNHDA and CDR2 SQIVND (reference sequence).

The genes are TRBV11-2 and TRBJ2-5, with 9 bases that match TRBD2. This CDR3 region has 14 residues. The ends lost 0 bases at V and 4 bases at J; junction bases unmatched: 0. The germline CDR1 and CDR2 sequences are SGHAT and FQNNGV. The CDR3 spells CASSLDSGGETQYF. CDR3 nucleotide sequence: TGTGCCAGCAGCTTAGATAGCGGGGGAGAGACCCAGTACTTC.

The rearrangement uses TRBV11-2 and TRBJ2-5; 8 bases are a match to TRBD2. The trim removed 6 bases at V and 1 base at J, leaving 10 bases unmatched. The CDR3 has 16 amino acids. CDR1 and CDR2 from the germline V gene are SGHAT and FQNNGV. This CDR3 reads CASRSWAGGRQETQYF. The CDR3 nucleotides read TGTGCCAGCAGGTCTTGGGCGGGGGGCCGCCAAGAGACCCAGTACTTC.

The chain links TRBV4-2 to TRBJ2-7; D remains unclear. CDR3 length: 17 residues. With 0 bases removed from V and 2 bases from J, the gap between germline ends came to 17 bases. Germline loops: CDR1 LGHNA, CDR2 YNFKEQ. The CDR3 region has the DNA TGTGCCAGCAGCCAAGATAATTCGTTCCGGTTAACCTACGAGCAGTACTTC. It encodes CASSQDNSFRLTYEQYF.

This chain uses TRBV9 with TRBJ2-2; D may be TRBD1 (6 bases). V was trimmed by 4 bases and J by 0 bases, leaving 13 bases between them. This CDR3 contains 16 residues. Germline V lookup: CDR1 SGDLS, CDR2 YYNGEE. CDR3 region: CASSPRQDPNTGELFF. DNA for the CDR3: TGTGCCAGCAGCCCCCGACAGGACCCGAACACCGGGGAGCTGTTTTTT.